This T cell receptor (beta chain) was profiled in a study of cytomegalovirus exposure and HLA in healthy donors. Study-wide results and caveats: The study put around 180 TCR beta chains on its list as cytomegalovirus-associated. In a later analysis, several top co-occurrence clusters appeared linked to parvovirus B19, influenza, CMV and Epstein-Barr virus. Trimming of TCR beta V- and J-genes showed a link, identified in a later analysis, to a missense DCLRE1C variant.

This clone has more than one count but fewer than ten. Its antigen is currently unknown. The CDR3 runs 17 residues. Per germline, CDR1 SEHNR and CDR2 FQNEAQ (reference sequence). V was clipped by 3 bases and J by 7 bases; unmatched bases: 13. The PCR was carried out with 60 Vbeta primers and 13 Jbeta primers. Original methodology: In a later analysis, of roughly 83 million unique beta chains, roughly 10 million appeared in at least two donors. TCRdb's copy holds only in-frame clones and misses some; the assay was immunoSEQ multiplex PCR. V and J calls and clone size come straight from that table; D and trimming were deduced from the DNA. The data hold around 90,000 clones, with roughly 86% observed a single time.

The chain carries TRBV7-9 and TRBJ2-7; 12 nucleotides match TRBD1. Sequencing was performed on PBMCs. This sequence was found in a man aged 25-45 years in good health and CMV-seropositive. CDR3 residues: CASSLNAGTGGAGEQYF. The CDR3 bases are TGTGCCAGCAGCTTGAACGCCGGGACAGGGGGCGCGGGGGAGCAGTACTTC.